Sequencing of this T cell receptor beta chain was carried out in a study of tumour-infiltrating T cells in Burkitt lymphoma. This table comes from immunoSEQ multiplex PCR, and its TCRdb copy is limited to in-frame clones, with some not included. The data show about 5,600 clones, about 16% seen once. This clone was recorded a few times. With 8 bases clipped from V and 5 bases from J, the junction kept 14 bases outside the gene matches. Germline CDR1 is MNHNY and CDR2 is SVGAGI (reference sequence). The CDR3 runs to 16 residues. The V call is TRBV6-6, the J call TRBJ2-3; TRBD2 agrees at 9 bases. The sample taken for sequencing was tumor tissue. The TCR was taken from a human donor with diffuse large B-cell lymphoma. The CDR3 region is CASHRGDAGGGDTQYF. DNA of the CDR3: TGTGCCAGCCACCGGGGCGACGCGGGAGGGGGAGATACGCAGTATTTT.